This TCR beta chain was retrieved from a study of blood T cells in healthy people across ages. Study-wide results and caveats: PBMC samples, being unsorted, prevented any conclusive comparison of naive and antigen-experienced cells.

This clonotype was seen a handful of times. The antigen remains undetermined. The use of a sample-barcoded 5' primer and a J-beta primer mix characterized a second PCR of roughly 6 to 11 cycles. TCRdb reanalysed the 5' RACE reads using MiXCR and keeps one entry per CDR3 protein. The table has fewer than 2,000,000 distinct CDR3 sequences, roughly 32% seen once. Trimming took 0 bases from V and 3 from J; bases not matched to a gene: 7. Germline values: CDR1 MGHRA, CDR2 YSYEKL. This CDR3 region has 16 residues. The TCR sequence derives from a woman under 40 in good health. Sequenced sample: blood. V and J are TRBV4-1 and TRBJ2-7, with TRBD1 matching 8 bases. CDR3 in DNA: TGCGCCAGCAGCCAAGATTTAATAGGACAGGGCTACGAGCAGTACTTC. It translates to CASSQDLIGQGYEQYF.